This T cell receptor beta chain appears in the sequencing data of a study of blood T cells in healthy people across ages. General study findings and limits: The unsorted PBMCs prevented any conclusive comparison of naive versus antigen-experienced cells.

The second PCR ran about 6 to 12 cycles with a sample-barcoded 5' primer and J-beta primers. TCRdb re-called the 5' RACE reads with MiXCR, one entry per CDR3 protein. The table records fewer than 2 million distinct CDR3 sequences, about 39% of them present only once. Germline loops: CDR1 ENHRY, CDR2 SYGVKD. V was shortened by 4 bases and J by 0 bases, with 12 bases between the two germline ends. The CDR3 loop spans 16 amino acids. Collection of roughly 9.8 milliliters of peripheral blood was performed for each donor. This clonotype was counted once. What it recognizes is unknown. Sequenced material: blood. The genes are TRBV10-3 and TRBJ2-2; D is undetermined. This clonotype was obtained from a human donor in good health. The CDR3 sequence: CAISAIRGSNTGELFF. For the CDR3, the DNA is TGTGCCATCAGTGCGATTCGCGGATCGAACACCGGGGAGCTGTTTTTT.